This T cell receptor beta chain was retrieved from a study of T-cell reconstitution after alpha-beta-depleted transplantation in children. Using unique molecular identifiers, the investigators prepared the TCRbeta library. TCRdb independently ran MiXCR on the PCR reads; one entry per CDR3 protein. Of some 500,000 distinct CDR3 sequences listed, around 16% were seen once; the top ten hold roughly 3.3%. The ends were cut back, 0 bases at V and 0 bases at J, with 6 bases in the middle. This CDR3 region has 14 residues. CDR1 GTSNPN and CDR2 SVGIG come from the germline V gene (reference sequence). The input for sequencing was PBMCs from the stem cell graft donor, taken from the stem cell graft. J is TRBJ2-4 and V is TRBV30; no firm D call. This clonotype was obtained from a human donor who donated a stem cell graft to a child with acute lymphoblastic leukemia. The CDR3 nucleotides are TGTGCCTGGAGTGTACAGCTAGCCAAAAACATTCAGTACTTC. It yields the protein CAWSVQLAKNIQYF.